The entry below gives a single T cell receptor (beta chain) sequence along with its context. The specificity of this receptor is unknown. Base qualities are not provided; no much larger clone lies one nucleotide away. CDR1 and CDR2 are drawn from the germline V gene: SGDLS, YYNGEE. Spanning cysteine to phenylalanine, the CDR3 consists of 16 amino acids. Solely the CDR3 DNA is kept, with 48 bases framed from the first base. V lost 4 bases and J lost 3 bases, and the count of bases not matched to a germline gene is 8. Using the deep immunoSEQ assay, multiplex PCR amplified TCR CDR3 regions from genomic DNA. For each cell subset, the extracted genomic DNA was distributed evenly across all wells of several immunoSEQ 96-well plates, and each plate served as one replicate. Each replicate PCR for sorted subsets received roughly 0.2 ug genomic DNA, equal to roughly 30,000 T cell genomes. Purified libraries were quantified with a Qubit 3.0 fluorometer, sized on a Bioanalyzer 2100, and re-quantified with the KAPA Library Quantification kit. Each immunoSEQ 96-well plate was sequenced on its own single-read 150-cycle Illumina NextSeq 550 flow cell. In the paper's pipeline: The immunoSEQ output contained only junctional sequences without quality scores, so filtering could not match that applied to full-length reads. To assign V/J genes and CDR3, sequences were annotated against IMGT germline references using PyIR, a Python wrapper for IgBLAST v1.9. Reads were removed for weak V/J assignments (E-value above 1e-6), missing CDR3, stop codons, out-of-frame junctions, or ambiguous translated residues. V3J clonotypes were defined as sequences sharing the same inferred V gene, J gene, and CDR3 amino acid sequence. Percentage overlap between repertoires was calculated by dividing the number of shared unique clonotypes by the size of the smaller repertoire. Three approaches were used to assess repertoire richness: RTK rarefaction, the Chao1 estimator, and Recon v2.1 estimates of unobserved clonotypes. Generation probabilities were computed with OLGA for all TCRbeta clonotypes obtained by the gDNA method from four donors. The immuneACCESS repertoire file appears here via TCRdb, limited to in-frame rearrangements. These files lack a portion of the clones; in checked studies, under half of the deficit traces to unresolved V genes, and the cause of the others is not known. V, J and clone size are those of that table, while D and trimming were read from the DNA. This sample holds about 1.4 million clones; approximately 97% were observed only once. 0.95% to 1.5% of the sample comes from the top ten.

The data are from a study of shared clonotypes between healthy human individuals (TCRdb year 2020). In the study overall: Three men and a couple of women, aged 18 to 49 years, made up the cohort. Per donor, three plates each were used for CD4 naive and CD4 memory, two for CD8 naive, and one for CD8 memory. To estimate repertoire size and how much clonotypes are shared between individuals, the study performed deep sequencing of blood TCR repertoires from a few healthy adults. To increase sequencing depth and limit assay-specific biases, different laboratories used diverse techniques to prepare libraries and sequence TCR repertoires. Each donor's leukapheresis produced roughly between roughly 0.85 and 10 billion PBMCs. The paper as a whole reports these results and caveats: Because the study included only a small number of donors, the genetic and exposure-history diversity represented was limited. Compared with non-shared clonotypes, clonotypes shared by all four sorted-subset donors had higher generation probabilities. Larger estimated clonotype richness was generally found for naive subsets than for memory subsets. Based on pairwise subsampling, the degree of clonotype sharing among donors was expected to be affected by sequencing depth. When several donors were compared, the shared fraction of clonotypes was 5% to 6.5% for naive CD4, about 4% for naive CD8, 2.3% for memory CD4, and around 0.37% for memory CD8. Only blood was sampled, and tissue TCR repertoires likely differ from those in blood. Even with the large sequencing depth, rarefaction of the sorted-subset datasets indicated that sequencing was incomplete.

The donors were healthy, HIV-negative adults with no recently reported acute infections or vaccinations. All donors were Caucasian adults living in Nashville, Tennessee, USA. Magnetic negative selection was used to enrich CD4+ T cells, after which naive cells were positively selected on CD45RA and the negative fraction became the memory subset. Blood was collected by leukapheresis, and PBMCs were isolated by Ficoll-Histopaque density gradient centrifugation and then cryopreserved in liquid nitrogen vapor phase. Purity and quantity of every magnetically sorted T cell population were checked by analytical flow cytometry. Genomic DNA was isolated from every sorted fraction and measured by UV absorbance on a Nanodrop 2000c.

This TCR was sampled from a man aged 30 to 45 in good health. What was sequenced was naive CD4+ T cells sorted from blood. What this sample's cell subset or site label stands for: CD45RA+ positively selected. The chain employs TRBV9 and TRBJ2-2; TRBD2 agrees with 8 junctional bases. In nucleotides, the sequence is TGTGCCAGCAGCCCCTCCGGGAGGGCCGACACCGGGGAGCTGTTTTTT. The encoded protein is CASSPSGRADTGELFF.